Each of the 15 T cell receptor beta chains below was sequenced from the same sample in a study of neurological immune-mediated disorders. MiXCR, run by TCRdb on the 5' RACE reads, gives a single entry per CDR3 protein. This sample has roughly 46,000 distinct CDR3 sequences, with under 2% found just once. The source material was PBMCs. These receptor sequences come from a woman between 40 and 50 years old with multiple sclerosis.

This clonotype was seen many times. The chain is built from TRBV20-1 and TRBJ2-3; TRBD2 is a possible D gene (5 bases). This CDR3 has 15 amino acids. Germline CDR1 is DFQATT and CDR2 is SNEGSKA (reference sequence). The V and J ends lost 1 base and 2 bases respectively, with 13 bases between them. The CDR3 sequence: CSARVGGPITDTQYF. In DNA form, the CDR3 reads TGCAGTGCTAGAGTAGGCGGGCCTATCACAGATACGCAGTATTTT.

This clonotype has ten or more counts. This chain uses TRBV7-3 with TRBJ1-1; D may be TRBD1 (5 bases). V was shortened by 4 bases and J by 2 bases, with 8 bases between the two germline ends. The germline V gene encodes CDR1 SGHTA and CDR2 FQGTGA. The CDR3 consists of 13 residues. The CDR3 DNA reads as TGTGCCAGCAGCTATGGACACAACACTGAAGCTTTCTTT. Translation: CASSYGHNTEAFF.

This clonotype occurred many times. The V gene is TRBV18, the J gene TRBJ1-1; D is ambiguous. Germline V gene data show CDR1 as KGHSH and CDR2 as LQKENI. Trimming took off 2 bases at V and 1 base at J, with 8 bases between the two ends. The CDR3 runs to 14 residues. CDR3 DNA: TGTGCCAGCTCACCATCCAGACCGAACACTGAAGCTTTCTTT. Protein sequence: CASSPSRPNTEAFF.

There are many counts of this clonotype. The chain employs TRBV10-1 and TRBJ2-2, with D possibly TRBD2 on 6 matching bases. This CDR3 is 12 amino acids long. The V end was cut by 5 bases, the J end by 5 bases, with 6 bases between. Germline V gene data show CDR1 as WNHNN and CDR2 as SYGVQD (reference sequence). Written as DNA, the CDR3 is TGCGCCAGCAGTCTAGCGACCGGGGAGCTGTTTTTT. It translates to CASSLATGELFF.

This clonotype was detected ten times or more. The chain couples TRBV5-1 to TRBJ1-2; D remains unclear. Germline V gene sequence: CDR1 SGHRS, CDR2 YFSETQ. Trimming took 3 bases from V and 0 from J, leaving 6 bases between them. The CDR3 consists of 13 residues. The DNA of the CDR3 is TGCGCCAGCAGCTCCTCAGCTAACTATGGCTACACCTTC. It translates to CASSSSANYGYTF.

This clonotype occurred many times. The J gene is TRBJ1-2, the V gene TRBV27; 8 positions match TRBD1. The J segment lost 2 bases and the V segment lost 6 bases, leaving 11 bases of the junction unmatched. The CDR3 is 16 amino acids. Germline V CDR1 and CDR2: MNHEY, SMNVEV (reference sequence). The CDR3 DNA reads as TGTGCCAGCAGGTTCGACAGGGGCACAGGGAACTATGGCTACACCTTC. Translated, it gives CASRFDRGTGNYGYTF.

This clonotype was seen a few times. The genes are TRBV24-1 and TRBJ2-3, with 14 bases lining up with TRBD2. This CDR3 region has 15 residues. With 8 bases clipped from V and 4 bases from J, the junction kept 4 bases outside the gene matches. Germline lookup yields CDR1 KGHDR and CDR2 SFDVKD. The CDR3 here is CATTRTSGGSDTQYF. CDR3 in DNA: TGTGCCACCACTCGGACTAGCGGGGGGTCAGATACGCAGTATTTT.

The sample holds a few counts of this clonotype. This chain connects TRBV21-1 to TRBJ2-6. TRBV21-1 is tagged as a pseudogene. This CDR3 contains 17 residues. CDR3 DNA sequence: TGTGCCAGCAGCAAGCGGCAGGCCTCCTCTGGGGCCAACGTCCTGACTTTC. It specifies CASSKRQASSGANVLTF.

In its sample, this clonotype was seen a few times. Written as DNA, the CDR3 is TGCGCCAGCAGCTTGGGACAGGGGGCAGATACGCAGTATTTT. It translates to CASSLGQGADTQYF. The rearrangement links TRBV5-1 to TRBJ2-3; the match to TRBD1 covers 9 bases. J gave up 4 bases and V 0 bases, and 0 bases lay outside the gene matches. The CDR3 extends over 14 amino acids. The V gene's germline CDR1 is SGHRS and CDR2 YFSETQ.

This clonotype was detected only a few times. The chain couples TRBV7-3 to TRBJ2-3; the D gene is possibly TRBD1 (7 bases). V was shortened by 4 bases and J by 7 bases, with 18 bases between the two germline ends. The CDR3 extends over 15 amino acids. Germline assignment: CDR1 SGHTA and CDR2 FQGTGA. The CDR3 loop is CASSSTSTGVHTQYF. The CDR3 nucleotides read TGTGCCAGCAGCTCCACTAGCACAGGGGTGCATACGCAGTATTTT.

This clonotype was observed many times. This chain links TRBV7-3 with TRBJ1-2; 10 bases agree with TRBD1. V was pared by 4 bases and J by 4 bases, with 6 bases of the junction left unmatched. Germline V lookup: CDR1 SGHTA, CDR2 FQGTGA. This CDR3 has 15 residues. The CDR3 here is CASSSTGGLGYGYTF. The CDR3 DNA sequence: TGTGCCAGCAGCTCGACAGGGGGCCTCGGCTATGGCTACACCTTC.

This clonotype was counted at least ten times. CDR3 nucleotides: TGTGCCACCAGTGACCCGGCCCTAGATACGCAGTATTTT. This sequence encodes CATSDPALDTQYF. The chain links TRBV24-1 to TRBJ2-3; D unresolved. This CDR3 is built from 13 residues. The germline V gene encodes CDR1 KGHDR and CDR2 SFDVKD. The V end was cut by 4 bases, the J end by 5 bases, with 9 bases between.

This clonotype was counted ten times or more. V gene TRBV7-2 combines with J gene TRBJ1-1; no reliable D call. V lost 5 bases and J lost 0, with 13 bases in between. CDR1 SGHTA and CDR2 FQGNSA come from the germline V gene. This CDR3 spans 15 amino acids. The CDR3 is CASSDLLRLNTEAFF. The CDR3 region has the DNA TGTGCCAGCAGCGACTTATTAAGACTGAACACTGAAGCTTTCTTT.

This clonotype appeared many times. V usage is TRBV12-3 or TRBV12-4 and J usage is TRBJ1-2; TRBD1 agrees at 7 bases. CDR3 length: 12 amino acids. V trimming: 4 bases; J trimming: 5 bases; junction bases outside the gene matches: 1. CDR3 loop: CASSWGQYGYTF. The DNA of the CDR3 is TGTGCCAGCAGTTGGGGACAGTATGGCTACACCTTC.

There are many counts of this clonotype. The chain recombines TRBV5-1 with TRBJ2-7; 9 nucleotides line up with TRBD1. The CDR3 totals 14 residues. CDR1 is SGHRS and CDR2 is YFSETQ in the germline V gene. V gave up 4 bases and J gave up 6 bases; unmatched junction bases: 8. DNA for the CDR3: TGCGCCAGCAGCACACAGGGGGCCCAAGGCGAGCAGTACTTC. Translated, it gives CASSTQGAQGEQYF.